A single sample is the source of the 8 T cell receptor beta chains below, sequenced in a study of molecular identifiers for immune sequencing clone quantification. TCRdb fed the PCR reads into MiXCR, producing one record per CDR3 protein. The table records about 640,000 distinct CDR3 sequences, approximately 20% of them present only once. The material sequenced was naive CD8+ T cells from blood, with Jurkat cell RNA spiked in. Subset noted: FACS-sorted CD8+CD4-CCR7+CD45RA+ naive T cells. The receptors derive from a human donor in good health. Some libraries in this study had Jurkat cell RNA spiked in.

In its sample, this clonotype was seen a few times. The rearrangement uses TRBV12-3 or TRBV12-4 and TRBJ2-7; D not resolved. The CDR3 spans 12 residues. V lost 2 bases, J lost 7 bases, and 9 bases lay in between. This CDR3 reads CASSLFTPEQYF. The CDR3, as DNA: TGTGCCAGCAGTTTATTCACGCCGGAGCAGTACTTC.

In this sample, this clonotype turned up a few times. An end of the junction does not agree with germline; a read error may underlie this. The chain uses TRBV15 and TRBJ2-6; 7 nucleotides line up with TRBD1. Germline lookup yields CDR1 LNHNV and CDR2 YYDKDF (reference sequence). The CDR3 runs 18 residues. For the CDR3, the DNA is TGTGCCACCGGCAGCACGTCCGGACAGGACTCTGGGGCCAACGTCCTGACTTTC. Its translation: CATGSTSGQDSGANVLTF.

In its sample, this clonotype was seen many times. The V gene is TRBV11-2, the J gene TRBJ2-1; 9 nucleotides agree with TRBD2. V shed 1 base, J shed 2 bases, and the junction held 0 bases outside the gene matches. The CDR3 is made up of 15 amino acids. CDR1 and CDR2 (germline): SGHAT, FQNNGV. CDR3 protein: CASSLGLAAYNEQFF. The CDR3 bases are TGTGCCAGCAGCTTAGGACTAGCGGCCTACAATGAGCAGTTCTTC. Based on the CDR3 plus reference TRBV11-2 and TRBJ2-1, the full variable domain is EAGVAQSPRYKIIEKRQSVAFWCNPISGHATLYWYQQILGQGPKLLIQFQNNGVVDDSQLPKDRFSAERLKGVDSTLKIQPAKLEDSAVYLCASSLGLAAYNEQFFGPGTRLTVL.

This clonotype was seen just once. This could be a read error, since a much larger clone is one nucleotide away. CDR3 coding DNA: TGTGCCAGCATTACCCGAGGGGGGACTAACACCGGGGAGCCGTTTTTT. It codes for CASITRGGTNTGEPFF. The chain has TRBV12-3 or TRBV12-4 and TRBJ2-2; tentative D call: TRBD2 (7 bases). The CDR3 length is 16 residues.

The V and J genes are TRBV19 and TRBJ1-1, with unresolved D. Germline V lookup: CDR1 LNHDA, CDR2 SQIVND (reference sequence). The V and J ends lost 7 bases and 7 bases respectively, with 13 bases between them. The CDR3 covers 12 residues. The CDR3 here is CASMGWVGEAFF. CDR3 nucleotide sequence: TGTGCCAGTATGGGGTGGGTTGGTGAAGCTTTCTTT.

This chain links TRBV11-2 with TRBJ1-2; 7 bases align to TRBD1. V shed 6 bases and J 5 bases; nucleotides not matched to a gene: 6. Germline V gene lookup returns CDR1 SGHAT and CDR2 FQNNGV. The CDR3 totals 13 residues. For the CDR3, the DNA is TGTGCCAGCAGTACCGGGACAGATTATGGCTACACCTTC. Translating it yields CASSTGTDYGYTF.

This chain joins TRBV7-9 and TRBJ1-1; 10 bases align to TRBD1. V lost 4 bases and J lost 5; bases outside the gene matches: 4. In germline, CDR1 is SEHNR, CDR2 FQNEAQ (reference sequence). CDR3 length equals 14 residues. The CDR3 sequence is CASSWDRGRTEAFF. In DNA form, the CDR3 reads TGTGCCAGCAGCTGGGACAGGGGACGAACTGAAGCTTTCTTT.

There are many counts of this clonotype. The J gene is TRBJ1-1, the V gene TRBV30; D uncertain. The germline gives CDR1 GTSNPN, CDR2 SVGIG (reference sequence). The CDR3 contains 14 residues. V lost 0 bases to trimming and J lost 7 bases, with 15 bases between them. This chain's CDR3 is CAWSVRETMFEAFF. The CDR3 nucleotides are TGTGCCTGGAGTGTACGCGAGACTATGTTTGAAGCTTTCTTT.